A single sample gave rise to the 15 T cell receptor beta chains below, sequenced in a study of T cell responses to AZD1222 COVID-19 vaccine. The table came from immunoSEQ multiplex PCR; TCRdb's copy has only in-frame clones and leaves some out. The repertoire holds about 180,000 clones, with approximately 92% as singletons. This specimen consisted of peripheral blood, obtained on day 0 of AZD1222 vaccination. The receptors originated from an adult in good health.

J is TRBJ1-1 and V is TRBV19, with D uncertain. V dropped 5 bases and J dropped 1 base, with 8 bases sitting between them. Germline lookup yields CDR1 LNHDA and CDR2 SQIVND (reference sequence). The CDR3 has 13 amino acids. This chain's CDR3 is CASSRVANTEAFF. The CDR3 region has the DNA TGTGCCAGTAGTCGGGTGGCGAACACTGAAGCTTTCTTT.

The V and J genes are TRBV18 and TRBJ1-5; 9 nucleotides align to TRBD1. The CDR3 sequence is 16 residues long. Germline values: CDR1 KGHSH, CDR2 LQKENI. With 3 bases clipped from V and 1 base from J, the junction kept 4 bases outside the gene matches. The chain's CDR3 is CASSPTGGRSNQPQHF. The CDR3 coding sequence is TGTGCCAGCTCACCCACAGGGGGCCGAAGCAATCAGCCCCAGCATTTT.

The chain uses TRBV6-5 and TRBJ1-5; 7 bases align to TRBD1. The CDR3 is 15 residues long. Losses at the gene ends were 6 bases for V and 4 bases for J; bases not matched to a gene: 9. From germline, CDR1 is MNHEY and CDR2 SVGAGI. The CDR3 loop reads CASSQPGQSNQPQHF. CDR3 in DNA: TGTGCCAGCAGCCAACCGGGACAGAGTAATCAGCCCCAGCATTTT.

The chain has TRBV3-1 (or the pseudogene TRBV3-2) and TRBJ1-1; 7 bases are a match to TRBD1. With 6 bases clipped from V and 12 bases from J, the junction kept 10 bases outside the gene matches. The CDR3 is 12 residues long. The germline V gene encodes CDR1 LGHDT and CDR2 YNNKEL (reference sequence). For the CDR3, the DNA is TGTGCCAGCAGTTCGGACAGGAGGTGGACTTTCTTT. Translating gives CASSSDRRWTFF.

This chain uses TRBV6-5 with TRBJ1-3; maybe TRBD1 (6 bases). V gave up 7 bases and J gave up 4 bases, with 14 bases separating them. CDR3 size: 14 residues. The germline gives CDR1 MNHEY, CDR2 SVGAGI. CDR3 sequence: CASTSGGFGNTIYF. CDR3 DNA: TGTGCCAGCACGTCGGGGGGCTTCGGAAACACCATATATTTT.

The gene calls are TRBV28 and TRBJ2-5; TRBD2 agrees at 7 bases. CDR1 is MDHEN, CDR2 SYDVKM, per germline. The CDR3 is 15 amino acids. Trimming took 6 bases from V and 2 from J; bases not matched to a gene: 9. CDR3 sequence reads: CASSSPLGGQETQYF. The CDR3 DNA reads TGTGCCAGCAGCTCCCCCCTGGGGGGGCAAGAGACCCAGTACTTC. Combining the CDR3 with reference TRBV28 and TRBJ2-5 gives the whole variable domain DVKVTQSSRYLVKRTGEKVFLECVQDMDHENMFWYRQDPGLGLRLIYFSYDVKMKEKGDIPEGYSVSREKKERFSLILESASTNQTSMYLCASSSPLGGQETQYFGPGTRLLVL.

This clone was seen just once. This sequence joins TRBV9 and TRBJ1-5; the D is unclear. Trimming stripped 0 bases from V and 0 bases from J, with 4 bases between. CDR3 length equals 14 residues. CDR1 SGDLS and CDR2 YYNGEE come from the germline V gene. CDR3: CASSVGNSNQPQHF. The CDR3 region has the DNA TGTGCCAGCAGCGTAGGGAATAGCAATCAGCCCCAGCATTTT.

This chain joins TRBV7-6 and TRBJ2-7; D is perhaps TRBD1 or TRBD2 (5 bases each). CDR3 length: 17 amino acids. Per the germline V gene, CDR1 is SGHVS and CDR2 is FNYEAQ. Trimming pared 3 bases from V and 5 bases from J, leaving 23 bases between. In nucleotides, the CDR3 is TGTGCCAGCAGCTTGAGGGGTGGGGTGGTCGATCTCAACGAGCAGTACTTC. Its translation is CASSLRGGVVDLNEQYF.

J is TRBJ1-4 and V is TRBV10-1; a possible D gene is TRBD1 (5 bases). Germline V CDR1 and CDR2: WNHNN, SYGVQD (reference sequence). This CDR3 is built from 14 residues. V lost 2 bases and J lost 10, with 14 bases in between. The CDR3 protein is CASSETQPGGKLFF. CDR3 nucleotides: TGCGCCAGCAGTGAGACCCAACCTGGGGGAAAACTGTTTTTT.

The chain combines TRBV27 with TRBJ2-7, with 8 bases that match TRBD2. The germline gives CDR1 MNHEY, CDR2 SMNVEV (reference sequence). The trim removed 5 bases at V and 0 bases at J, leaving 6 bases unmatched. CDR3 length: 15 residues. CDR3 region: CASSTSGQVSYEQYF. The CDR3 nucleotides read TGTGCCAGCAGTACTAGCGGCCAGGTCTCCTACGAGCAGTACTTC.

This chain connects TRBV29-1 to TRBJ2-7; perhaps TRBD1 as D (7 bases). Germline V lookup: CDR1 SQVTM, CDR2 ANQGSEA. V was pared by 3 bases and J by 2 bases, with 11 bases between. The CDR3 runs to 13 residues. The CDR3 sequence is CSVEEGAAYEQYF. In nucleotides, the CDR3 is TGCAGCGTTGAGGAGGGGGCTGCCTACGAGCAGTACTTC.

The V and J genes are TRBV11-2 and TRBJ2-1, with D possibly TRBD2 on 5 matching bases. This CDR3 contains 14 residues. Trimming pared 1 base from V and 8 bases from J, leaving 12 bases between. CDR1 SGHAT and CDR2 FQNNGV come from the germline V gene. CDR3 DNA sequence: TGTGCCAGCAGCTTAGTCGGGGTTCAAGATGAGCAGTTCTTC. It yields the protein CASSLVGVQDEQFF. Full variable domain (missing parts from reference TRBV11-2 and TRBJ2-1): EAGVAQSPRYKIIEKRQSVAFWCNPISGHATLYWYQQILGQGPKLLIQFQNNGVVDDSQLPKDRFSAERLKGVDSTLKIQPAKLEDSAVYLCASSLVGVQDEQFFGPGTRLTVL.

The CDR3 bases are TGTGCCAGCAGCCCCGGGACAGGGTACTACGAGCAGTACTTC. It translates to CASSPGTGYYEQYF. The gene calls are TRBV7-9 and TRBJ2-7, with TRBD1 matching over 9 bases. Germline CDR1 is SEHNR and CDR2 is FQNEAQ (reference sequence). V shed 5 bases, J shed 3 bases, and the junction held 5 bases outside the gene matches. The CDR3 totals 14 residues.

V gene TRBV27 combines with J gene TRBJ2-1, with 7 positions matching TRBD2. V gave up 5 bases and J gave up 3 bases; unmatched junction bases: 4. Germline loops: CDR1 MNHEY, CDR2 SMNVEV (reference sequence). This CDR3 is 14 amino acids long. The CDR3 bases are TGTGCCAGCAGTCCAGCGGGAATCTACAATGAGCAGTTCTTC. It codes for CASSPAGIYNEQFF.

V usage is TRBV20-1 and J usage is TRBJ1-2, with TRBD1 matching over 7 bases. CDR1 and CDR2 (germline): DFQATT, SNEGSKA (reference sequence). The CDR3 runs 14 residues. Unmatched junction bases numbered 7, after V lost 3 bases and J lost 3 bases. The CDR3 coding sequence is TGCAGTGCTAGTCGCGAGACAGGGTACTATGGCTACACCTTC. It is translated as CSASRETGYYGYTF.